The next 29 T cell receptor beta chains were all read from a single sample in a study of tumor-infiltrating lymphocytes in localized non-small cell lung cancer (dated by TCRdb to the early 2020s). The library was obtained by the immunoSEQ multiplex PCR assay. Here the immuneACCESS table is served through TCRdb, limited to in-frame sequences with V and J called. Missing clones are a known gap in these copies; in checked studies unresolved V genes cover under half, and the rest lacks a known reason. Within this sample are about 12,000 clones, with more than 75% of them counted one time only. The top ten clones comprise 8% to 9.5% of the sample. Input material: lung tumor tissue. These receptors were obtained from a human donor with non-small cell lung cancer.

V and J are TRBV15 and TRBJ2-1; D remains unclear. The germline V gene encodes CDR1 LNHNV and CDR2 YYDKDF (reference sequence). The CDR3 extends over 17 amino acids. V shed 2 bases and J shed 5 bases, with 19 bases lying between them. The CDR3 DNA sequence: TGTGCCACCAGCAGAATTGGCAGGAGTGAGGTCGACAATGAGCAGTTCTTC. Translated: CATSRIGRSEVDNEQFF.

This clone has only one observation. The chain combines TRBV5-1 with TRBJ2-7; 11 bases agree with TRBD1. The length of the CDR3 is 16 residues. From germline, CDR1 is SGHRS and CDR2 YFSETQ. Unmatched junction bases numbered 7, after V lost 3 bases and J lost 2 bases. The CDR3 protein is CASSWGGTGGTYEQYF. The CDR3 DNA reads as TGCGCCAGCAGCTGGGGTGGGACAGGGGGAACCTACGAGCAGTACTTC.

This clone turned up a few times. The V gene is TRBV14, the J gene TRBJ1-1; D possibly corresponds to TRBD1 (6 bases). Germline V gene sequence: CDR1 SGHDN, CDR2 FVKESK. The ends were cut back, 1 base at V and 11 bases at J, with 11 bases in the middle. CDR3 length: 12 amino acids. DNA of the CDR3: TGTGCCAGCAGCCAAGTGTCAGGGGTCGCTTTCTTT. Its protein product is CASSQVSGVAFF.

The chain is built from TRBV29-1 and TRBJ2-5; 8 bases align to TRBD1. Unmatched junction bases numbered 4, after V lost 6 bases and J lost 4 bases. CDR1 SQVTM and CDR2 ANQGSEA come from the germline V gene. CDR3 length: 12 residues. CDR3 residues: CSVPRGRETQYF. Written as DNA, the CDR3 is TGCAGCGTCCCCAGGGGGCGAGAGACCCAGTACTTC.

The table lists this clone with a count of one. This sequence joins TRBV2 and TRBJ2-2; D gene ambiguous. CDR1 SNHLY and CDR2 FYNNEI come from the germline V gene. This CDR3 is built from 15 residues. V lost 6 bases and J lost 1, with 12 bases in between. The CDR3 DNA reads as TGTGCCAGCAGGCCCCAGTCGGTGAACACCGGGGAGCTGTTTTTT. Its translation is CASRPQSVNTGELFF.

The chain carries TRBV5-1 and TRBJ2-4, with D possibly being TRBD1 (6 bases). Trimming shortened V by 1 base and J by 5 bases, and 7 bases separated the two germline ends. In germline, CDR1 is SGHRS, CDR2 YFSETQ. The length of the CDR3 is 13 residues. The CDR3 DNA follows: TGCGCCAGCAGCTTGCCAGGGGAAAACATTCAGTACTTC. Translated: CASSLPGENIQYF.

This clone was counted a few times. The chain recombines TRBV7-2 with TRBJ1-1; unclear D gene. CDR3 length: 17 amino acids. The V gene lost 3 bases and the J gene lost 1 base, with 18 bases spanning the gap. Germline values: CDR1 SGHTA, CDR2 FQGNSA. The CDR3 here is CASSLHGGLGRNTEAFF. The CDR3 DNA is TGTGCCAGCAGCTTGCATGGAGGGCTGGGCCGGAACACTGAAGCTTTCTTT.

This clone appeared a few times. The J gene is TRBJ2-4, the V gene TRBV21-1; the listed D gene, TRBD1, was not tested against the DNA. TRBV21-1 is assigned pseudogene status. The length of the CDR3 is 18 residues. The CDR3 DNA follows: TGTGCCAGCAGCACGCGACGCCCGTCAGGAGGGGGCGAGGACATTCAGTACTTC. This sequence encodes CASSTRRPSGGGEDIQYF.

V and J are TRBV10-1 and TRBJ2-2; D possibly uses TRBD1 or TRBD2 (5 bases each). CDR1 and CDR2 (germline): WNHNN, SYGVQD (reference sequence). V lost 5 bases and J lost 1, with 8 bases in between. CDR3 length equals 14 residues. CDR3 sequence reads: CASSRDGNTGELFF. DNA for the CDR3: TGCGCCAGCAGTCGGGACGGGAACACCGGGGAGCTGTTTTTT.

The V gene is TRBV6-1, the J gene TRBJ1-5, with D maybe TRBD1 (5 bases). V was clipped by 1 base and J by 5 bases, with 12 bases between them. The CDR3 runs 15 residues. CDR1 is MNHNS and CDR2 is SASEGT in the germline V gene. Written as DNA, the CDR3 is TGTGCCAGCAGTGAAGGAGGCAGGGATTATCAGCCCCAGCATTTT. Translation gives CASSEGGRDYQPQHF.

The chain has TRBV27 and TRBJ2-1; D gene unclear. The CDR3 is 16 residues long. V lost 5 bases, J lost 1 base, and 15 bases lay in between. Looked up from germline, CDR1 is MNHEY and CDR2 is SMNVEV (reference sequence). In DNA form, the CDR3 reads TGTGCCAGCAGTAGAGACATCTTAGAGTCCTACAATGAGCAGTTCTTC. Encoded protein: CASSRDILESYNEQFF.

The chain employs TRBV5-1 and TRBJ2-3; tentative D call: TRBD1 (5 bases). The CDR3 spans 13 residues. V was shortened by 0 bases and J by 6 bases, with 8 bases between the two germline ends. Germline V gives CDR1 SGHRS, CDR2 YFSETQ. The CDR3 loop is CASSLGRADTQYF. The CDR3 DNA follows: TGCGCCAGCAGCTTGGGCAGGGCGGATACGCAGTATTTT.

The CDR3 sequence: CASSWGGETQYF. The CDR3 region has the DNA TGCGCCAGCAGCTGGGGCGGGGAGACCCAGTACTTC. The gene calls are TRBV5-1 and TRBJ2-5, with D perhaps matching TRBD1 or TRBD2 (5 bases each). Germline CDR1 SGHRS, CDR2 YFSETQ. There are 12 residues in the CDR3. V lost 3 bases, J lost 5 bases, and 8 bases lay in between.

The genes are TRBV9 and TRBJ2-1; 9 nucleotides match TRBD2. The CDR3 is 19 residues long. The V gene end was trimmed by 0 bases and the J gene end by 9 bases; junction bases not matched to a gene: 19. Looked up from germline, CDR1 is SGDLS and CDR2 is YYNGEE. The CDR3 DNA follows: TGTGCCAGCAGCGTAGGGACAGGAGGTCTAGCGGGGTCCCTAAGTGAGCAGTTCTTC. Its translation: CASSVGTGGLAGSLSEQFF. Drawing the rest from reference TRBV9 and TRBJ2-1, the complete variable domain is DSGVTQTPKHLITATGQRVTLRCSPRSGDLSVYWYQQSLDQGLQFLIQYYNGEERAKGNILERFSAQQFPDLHSELNLSSLELGDSALYFCASSVGTGGLAGSLSEQFFGPGTRLTVL.

The chain recombines TRBV27 with TRBJ2-7; TRBD2 aligns across 10 bases. V lost 4 bases and J lost 4; bases outside the gene matches: 4. CDR3 size: 14 residues. In germline, CDR1 is MNHEY, CDR2 SMNVEV (reference sequence). The CDR3 region is CASSYRTSGYEQYF. The CDR3 bases are TGTGCCAGCAGTTATAGGACTAGCGGTTACGAGCAGTACTTC.

This sequence joins TRBV2 and TRBJ1-5, with D possibly being TRBD1 (6 bases). This CDR3 has 15 residues. Trimming left V 11 bases short and J 2 bases short, with 19 bases between. CDR1 SNHLY and CDR2 FYNNEI come from the germline V gene. CDR3 in amino acids: CASSLGGEGNQPQHF. The CDR3 coding sequence is TGTGCCTCTTCCCTCGGGGGCGAGGGCAATCAGCCCCAGCATTTT. The variable domain in full, completed from reference TRBV2 and TRBJ1-5, reads EPEVTQTPSHQVTQMGQEVILRCVPISNHLYFYWYRQILGQKVEFLVSFYNNEISEKSEIFDDQFSVERPDGSNFTLKIRSTKLEDSAMYFCASSLGGEGNQPQHFGDGTRLSIL.

The rearrangement uses TRBV5-4 and TRBJ2-5; D perhaps matches TRBD2 (6 bases). CDR1 is SGHNT and CDR2 is YYREEE in the germline V gene (reference sequence). The CDR3 totals 14 residues. V dropped 4 bases and J dropped 4 bases, with 14 bases sitting between them. The CDR3 sequence is CASSHPGEGETQYF. CDR3 DNA: TGTGCCAGCAGCCATCCGGGAGAAGGAGAGACCCAGTACTTC.

This clone was seen a handful of times. The chain has TRBV19 and TRBJ2-7; 10 bases line up with TRBD2. Germline V gives CDR1 LNHDA, CDR2 SQIVND (reference sequence). Trimming took 7 bases from V and 1 from J; bases not matched to a gene: 4. The CDR3 sequence is 14 residues long. CDR3 loop: CASTVAGGSYEQYF. The CDR3 DNA is TGTGCCAGTACCGTAGCGGGGGGATCCTACGAGCAGTACTTC.

This rearrangement joins TRBV30 to TRBJ1-1, with D tentatively TRBD1 (5 bases). The CDR3 is made up of 18 amino acids. Trimming stripped 0 bases from V and 0 bases from J, with 20 bases between. Germline V gives CDR1 GTSNPN, CDR2 SVGIG (reference sequence). CDR3 amino acids: CAWSVGGYIKVMNTEAFF. Written as DNA, the CDR3 is TGTGCCTGGAGTGTCGGGGGGTACATAAAAGTCATGAACACTGAAGCTTTCTTT.

The gene calls are TRBV6-1 and TRBJ1-4; TRBD1 matches at 9 bases. J lost 6 bases, V lost 9 bases, and 11 bases had no gene match. The length of the CDR3 is 15 residues. Germline values: CDR1 MNHNS, CDR2 SASEGT. In DNA form, the CDR3 reads TGTGCCAGTTCAATTAACAGGGGGCGTTATGAAAAACTGTTTTTT. Translated, it gives CASSINRGRYEKLFF.

This chain joins TRBV7-2 and TRBJ1-2, with D tentatively TRBD1 (5 bases). From germline, CDR1 is SGHTA and CDR2 FQGNSA. The V end was cut by 5 bases, the J end by 8 bases, with 15 bases between. The CDR3 is 13 amino acids. In DNA, the CDR3 is TGTGCCAGCAGCCCCGGACAACGCCGCGGCTACACCTTC. Amino acids: CASSPGQRRGYTF.

The chain uses TRBV7-8 and TRBJ2-3; D remains ambiguous. Trimming cost V 5 bases and J 1 base, with 4 bases left between them. Per the germline V gene, CDR1 is SGHVS and CDR2 is FQNEAQ. CDR3 length: 12 amino acids. CDR3: CASSKGTDTQYF. The CDR3 DNA is TGTGCCAGCAGCAAAGGCACAGATACGCAGTATTTT. Using reference TRBV7-8 and TRBJ2-3 for the parts outside the CDR3, the full variable domain is GAGVSQSPRYKVAKRGQDVALRCDPISGHVSLFWYQQALGQGPEFLTYFQNEAQLDKSGLPSDRFFAERPEGSVSTLKIQRTQQEDSAVYLCASSKGTDTQYFGPGTRLTVL.

This clone was detected once. The CDR3 is CASRESRGELFF. CDR3 nucleotide sequence: TGTGCCAGCAGAGAGAGTAGGGGGGAGCTGTTTTTT. This chain uses TRBV2 with TRBJ2-2; D remains ambiguous. Looked up from germline, CDR1 is SNHLY and CDR2 is FYNNEI. The CDR3 is 12 amino acids. Deletions cut 6 bases from V and 8 bases from J, with 10 bases between.

This clone turned up a few times. This sequence joins TRBV6-4 and TRBJ2-3; D call uncertain. Trimming stripped 5 bases from V and 0 bases from J, with 6 bases between. There are 13 residues in the CDR3. The germline CDR1 and CDR2 sequences are MRHNA and SNTAGT. This CDR3 is CASSLTSTDTQYF. CDR3 DNA: TGTGCCAGCAGTCTGACTAGCACAGATACGCAGTATTTT.

The chain combines TRBV30 with TRBJ1-5; weak D call: TRBD1 (5 bases). Germline V gene data show CDR1 as GTSNPN and CDR2 as SVGIG (reference sequence). V was clipped by 2 bases and J by 4 bases, with 18 bases between them. This CDR3 comprises 16 residues. CDR3 protein: CAWSPQGEWWNQPQHF. The CDR3 DNA follows: TGTGCCTGGAGTCCCCAAGGGGAGTGGTGGAATCAGCCCCAGCATTTT.

The chain combines TRBV20-1 with TRBJ2-7, with 7 bases that match TRBD1. The V gene end was trimmed by 3 bases and the J gene end by 5 bases; junction bases not matched to a gene: 1. Germline values: CDR1 DFQATT, CDR2 SNEGSKA (reference sequence). The CDR3 contains 11 residues. The CDR3 DNA reads TGCAGTGCTAGCGACAGGGACGAGCAGTACTTC. It encodes CSASDRDEQYF.

The J gene is TRBJ2-7, the V gene TRBV4-2; the D gene is possibly TRBD1 (6 bases). This CDR3 has 12 amino acids. CDR1 is LGHNA and CDR2 is YNFKEQ in the germline V gene. V lost 0 bases to trimming and J lost 12 bases, with 12 bases between them. CDR3 coding DNA: TGTGCCAGCAGCCAAGATGCAGGGGTCCGGTACTTC. Translating gives CASSQDAGVRYF.

V usage is TRBV11-3 and J usage is TRBJ2-1, with a tentative D call TRBD2 (5 bases). The germline V gene encodes CDR1 SGHNT and CDR2 YENEEA. CDR3 size: 15 residues. The V end was cut by 0 bases, the J end by 5 bases, with 11 bases between. The chain's CDR3 is CASSLDPGINNEQFF. The CDR3 DNA follows: TGTGCCAGCAGCTTAGATCCGGGAATTAACAATGAGCAGTTCTTC.

This sequence joins TRBV14 and TRBJ2-2; 9 positions match TRBD2. Unmatched junction bases numbered 4, after V lost 4 bases and J lost 4 bases. The CDR3 runs 15 residues. CDR1 is SGHDN and CDR2 is FVKESK in the germline V gene. The CDR3, as DNA: TGTGCCAGCAGCCCACTGCGGGGGGGCACCGGGGAGCTGTTTTTT. Its protein is CASSPLRGGTGELFF.